These 14 T cell receptor beta chains were all obtained from the same sample, sequenced in a study of T cells after yellow fever vaccination. TCRdb processed the 5' RACE reads anew with MiXCR; each CDR3 protein has one entry. The sample has 620,000 or so distinct CDR3 sequences; roughly an eighth are singletons. The sequences come from PBMCs, collected on the day of the yellow fever booster vaccination. The source is a man aged 25-40 years who received the YFV17D yellow fever vaccine.

CDR3 protein: CASFGANQETQYF. The CDR3 nucleotides are TGTGCCTCTTTCGGGGCAAACCAAGAGACCCAGTACTTC. The chain recombines TRBV18 with TRBJ2-5; possibly TRBD1 or TRBD2 for D (5 bases each). The CDR3 extends over 13 amino acids. V dropped 11 bases and J dropped 0 bases, with 13 bases sitting between them. Per the germline V gene, CDR1 is KGHSH and CDR2 is LQKENI.

V usage is TRBV20-1 and J usage is TRBJ2-1; TRBD1 agrees at 9 bases. Germline V lookup: CDR1 DFQATT, CDR2 SNEGSKA (reference sequence). The CDR3 length is 14 residues. The J segment lost 2 bases and the V segment lost 6 bases, leaving 5 bases of the junction unmatched. CDR3 region: CSATRDRAYNEQFF. CDR3 DNA sequence: TGCAGTGCGACACGGGACAGGGCCTACAATGAGCAGTTCTTC.

This clonotype was seen more than once but under ten times. An end of the junction differs from the germline gene, which may be a read error. The chain links TRBV7-2 to TRBJ1-1; D is ambiguous. There are 11 residues in the CDR3. Per the germline V gene, CDR1 is SGHTA and CDR2 is FQGNSA. CDR3 loop: CASSLDGVIFF. As DNA, the CDR3 is TGTGCCAGCAGCTTAGATGGGGTTATTTTTTTT. Full variable domain (rest looked up from reference TRBV7-2 and TRBJ1-1): GAGVSQSPSNKVTEKGKDVELRCDPISGHTALYWYRQSLGQGLEFLIYFQGNSAPDKSGLPSDRFSAERTGGSVSTLTIQRTQQEDSAVYLCASSLDGVIFFGQGTRLTVV.

This chain joins TRBV15 and TRBJ2-1; TRBD1 matches 8 bases. V lost 5 bases to trimming and J lost 3 bases; unmatched junction nucleotides: 3. The CDR3 runs 14 residues. The V gene's germline CDR1 is LNHNV and CDR2 YYDKDF (reference sequence). The CDR3 nucleotides are TGTGCCACCAGCCCGGGACAGGTCTACAATGAGCAGTTCTTC. Protein product: CATSPGQVYNEQFF.

This clonotype was counted ten times or more. The J gene is TRBJ2-7, the V gene TRBV30; 10 bases match TRBD1. This CDR3 region has 17 residues. CDR1 and CDR2 (germline): GTSNPN, SVGIG (reference sequence). Germline trimming cut 0 bases from V and 1 base from J; bases unmatched to any gene: 9. As DNA, the CDR3 is TGTGCCTGGAGTGTACTTCGGGGGACAGGGGATTCCTACGAGCAGTACTTC. This codes for CAWSVLRGTGDSYEQYF.

Only a few counts were recorded for this clonotype. The chain joins TRBV27 to TRBJ2-5; D not resolved. From germline, CDR1 is MNHEY and CDR2 SMNVEV (reference sequence). The CDR3 spans 16 residues. Trimming pared 5 bases from V and 2 bases from J, leaving 18 bases between. The CDR3 sequence is CASSPRALNGQETQYF. In nucleotides, the CDR3 is TGTGCCAGCAGTCCCCGAGCCCTAAACGGGCAAGAGACCCAGTACTTC.

This chain uses TRBV6-1 with TRBJ2-4; D uncertain. The length of the CDR3 is 13 residues. V was trimmed by 2 bases and J by 1 base, leaving 3 bases between them. Germline V CDR1 and CDR2: MNHNS, SASEGT. The CDR3 here is CASSEFAKNIQYF. CDR3 bases: TGTGCCAGCAGTGAATTTGCCAAAAACATTCAGTACTTC.

The genes are TRBV12-3 or TRBV12-4 and TRBJ2-3; 7 bases align to TRBD2. V dropped 10 bases and J dropped 0; count of bases not matched to a gene: 7. CDR3 length equals 14 residues. CDR3 nucleotides: TGTGCCACCCGACTAGCCACTAGCACAGATACGCAGTATTTT. Translated: CATRLATSTDTQYF.

The chain combines TRBV28 with TRBJ2-5; possible D gene TRBD2, 6 bases. Germline values: CDR1 MDHEN, CDR2 SYDVKM. The CDR3 covers 15 residues. Between the trimmed V and J ends, which lost 11 bases and 5 bases, there was a span of 24 bases. CDR3 DNA sequence: TGTGCCGGACCGCGGGGCCTACGGAATAAGGAGACCCAGTACTTC. Protein product: CAGPRGLRNKETQYF.

The chain carries TRBV9 and TRBJ2-7; 10 nucleotides line up with TRBD2. CDR1 and CDR2 (germline): SGDLS, YYNGEE. The CDR3 has 19 residues. The V and J ends lost 3 bases and 2 bases, in that order; junction bases with no gene match: 17. In DNA form, the CDR3 reads TGTGCCAGCAGCGCACGGACGGGACTAGCGAGAACCGCTACCTACGAGCAGTACTTC. Its translation: CASSARTGLARTATYEQYF.

The chain is built from TRBV12-3 or TRBV12-4 and TRBJ1-1; D not resolved. The ends were cut back, 10 bases at V and 4 bases at J, with 13 bases in the middle. The CDR3 covers 12 residues. The CDR3 coding sequence is TGTGCCATTGGACGGGAGGTCACTGAAGCTTTCTTT. This sequence encodes CAIGREVTEAFF.

This clonotype turned up a few times. The rearrangement uses TRBV5-1 and TRBJ2-1, with D perhaps matching TRBD2 (6 bases). CDR3 length: 17 amino acids. V was pared by 4 bases and J by 2 bases, with 19 bases between. Germline assignment: CDR1 SGHRS and CDR2 YFSETQ. As DNA, the CDR3 is TGCGCCAGCAGCCCGAGAACCGGGACTTTTACCTACAATGAGCAGTTCTTC. Protein sequence: CASSPRTGTFTYNEQFF.

This rearrangement joins TRBV20-1 to TRBJ2-4, with TRBD1 as a possible D gene (6 bases). CDR1 is DFQATT, CDR2 SNEGSKA, per germline (reference sequence). This CDR3 is 14 amino acids long. Trimming pared 6 bases from V and 6 bases from J, leaving 18 bases between. The CDR3 sequence is CSARDTVLGNIQYF. In DNA form, the CDR3 reads TGCAGTGCCAGGGACACAGTCCTCGGAAACATTCAGTACTTC.

This clonotype was observed a handful of times. The V call is TRBV19, the J call TRBJ2-4; maybe TRBD1 (6 bases). The CDR3 covers 13 residues. CDR1 LNHDA and CDR2 SQIVND come from the germline V gene (reference sequence). Trimming stripped 8 bases from V and 4 bases from J, with 12 bases between. The CDR3: CASSRTEKNIQYF. The CDR3 region has the DNA TGTGCCAGTTCGCGGACAGAAAAAAACATTCAGTACTTC.